These 2 T cell receptor beta chains originate from one sample sequenced in a study of graft-versus-host responses after intestinal transplantation. Here immunoSEQ multiplex PCR was the method, and the copy in TCRdb shows in-frame clones only, minus some. Of 11,000 to 15,000 clones listed, roughly two fifths were seen once; the top ten hold about 15%. The authors seeded some 200,000 CFSE-labeled responder cells together with some 200,000 irradiated stimulator cells tagged with violet dye. The specimen comprised alloreactive CD8+ T cells from a mixed lymphocyte reaction culture, sampled before intestinal transplant. Subset noted: CFSE-low proliferating T cells sorted from approximately 6-day pre-transplant mixed lymphocyte reaction (GvH or HvG direction). The receptors were gathered from a human patient who received an intestinal transplant.

This clone was seen a single time. The sample holds other DNA sequences that translate to the same CDR3. The V and J genes are TRBV10-1 and TRBJ2-7; 11 nucleotides match TRBD2. This CDR3 has 15 residues. V was pared by 2 bases and J by 1 base, with 1 base of the junction left unmatched. Germline lookup yields CDR1 WNHNN and CDR2 SYGVQD (reference sequence). CDR3 loop: CASSERLAGSYEQYF. As DNA, the CDR3 is TGCGCCAGCAGTGAGCGACTAGCGGGGTCCTACGAGCAGTACTTC.

This clone appeared once. This chain links TRBV30 with TRBJ2-7, with 11 positions matching TRBD2. Trimming removed 1 base from V and 0 bases from J; junction bases left unmatched: 5. Germline V gene sequence: CDR1 GTSNPN, CDR2 SVGIG (reference sequence). The CDR3 is 16 amino acids. For the CDR3, the DNA is TGTGCCTGGAGTGAAGGACTAGCGGGTCCCTCCTACGAGCAGTACTTC. It translates to CAWSEGLAGPSYEQYF.